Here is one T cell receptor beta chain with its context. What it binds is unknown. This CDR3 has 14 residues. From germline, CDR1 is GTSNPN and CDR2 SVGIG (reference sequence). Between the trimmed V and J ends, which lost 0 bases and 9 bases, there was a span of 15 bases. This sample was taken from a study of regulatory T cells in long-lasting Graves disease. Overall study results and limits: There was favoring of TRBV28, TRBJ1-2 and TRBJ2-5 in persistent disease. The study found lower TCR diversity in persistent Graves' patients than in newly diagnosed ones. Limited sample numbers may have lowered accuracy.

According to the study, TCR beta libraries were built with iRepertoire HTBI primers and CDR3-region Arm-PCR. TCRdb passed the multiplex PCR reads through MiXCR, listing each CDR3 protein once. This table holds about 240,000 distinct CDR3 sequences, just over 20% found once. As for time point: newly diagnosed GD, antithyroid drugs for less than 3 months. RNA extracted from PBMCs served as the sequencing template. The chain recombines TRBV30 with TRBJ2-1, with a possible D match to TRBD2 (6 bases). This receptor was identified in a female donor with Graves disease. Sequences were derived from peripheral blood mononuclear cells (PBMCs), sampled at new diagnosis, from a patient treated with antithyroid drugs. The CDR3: CAWSVFARGGEQFF. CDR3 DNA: TGTGCCTGGAGTGTATTTGCACGGGGAGGTGAGCAGTTCTTC.